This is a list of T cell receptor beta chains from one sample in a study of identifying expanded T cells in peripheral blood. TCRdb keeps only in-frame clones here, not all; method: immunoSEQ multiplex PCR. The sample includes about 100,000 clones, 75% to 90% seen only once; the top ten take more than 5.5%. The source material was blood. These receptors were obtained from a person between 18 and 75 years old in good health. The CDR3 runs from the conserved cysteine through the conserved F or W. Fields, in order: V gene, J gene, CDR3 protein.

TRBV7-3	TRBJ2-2	CASSLIVYTGELFF
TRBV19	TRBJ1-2	CASSPDRGKNYGYTF
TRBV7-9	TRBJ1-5	CASSLGVDQPQHF
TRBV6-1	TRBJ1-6	CASSQGTSLHF
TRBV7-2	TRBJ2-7	CASSPQGGVPREQYF
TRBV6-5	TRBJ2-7	CASSPGTGYEQYF
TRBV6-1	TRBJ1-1	CASSEIGGRNTEAFF
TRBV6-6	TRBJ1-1	CASSYSEGNTEAFF
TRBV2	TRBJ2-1	CASRNIAGSHNEQFF
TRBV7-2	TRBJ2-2	CASSLPGNTGELFF
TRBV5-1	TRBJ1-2	CASSSSLNYGYTF
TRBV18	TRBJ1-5	CASSPLGGNQPQHF
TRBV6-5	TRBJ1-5	CASSYSRDRSNQPQHF
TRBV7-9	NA	CASSSNRQKYEQYF
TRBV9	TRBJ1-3	CASSSYARALSGNTIYF
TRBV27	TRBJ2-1	CASSYRGSGSSYNEQFF
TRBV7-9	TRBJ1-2	CASSVGTGDYDYGYTF
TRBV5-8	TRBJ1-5	CASSLAPGSNQPQHF
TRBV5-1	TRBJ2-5	CASSFGQGAEETQYF
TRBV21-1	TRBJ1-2	CASSKALPGKYHGYTF
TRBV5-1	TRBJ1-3	CASSRDRSSGNTIYF
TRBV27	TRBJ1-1	CASSLQDGGTEAFF
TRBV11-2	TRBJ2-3	CASSPSGGSTDTQYF
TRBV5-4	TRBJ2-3	CASSLALGRGTDTQYF
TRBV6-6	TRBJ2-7	CASSLRDPLGEQYF
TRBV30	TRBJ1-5	CAWTPAQGDNQPQHF
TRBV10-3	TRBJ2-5	CAIRIQETQYF
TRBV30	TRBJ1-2	CAWSVGENYGNTF
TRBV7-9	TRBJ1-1	CASSLSPTIEAFF
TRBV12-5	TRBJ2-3	CASGGDRPRGTQYF
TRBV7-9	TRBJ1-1	CASSSPSVQGATEAFF
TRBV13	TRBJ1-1	CASSSNRALEAFF
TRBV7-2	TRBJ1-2	CASSLGQDYGYTF
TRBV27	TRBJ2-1	CASSYLTGGRGNEQFF
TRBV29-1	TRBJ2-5	CSVEDPSAGTMETQYF
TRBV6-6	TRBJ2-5	CASSAQWGGRETQYF
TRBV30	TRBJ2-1	CAWSRELHEQFF
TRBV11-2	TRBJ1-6	CASSQFGVALNSPLHF
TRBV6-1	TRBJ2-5	CASSEASLAYETQYF
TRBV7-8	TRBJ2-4	CASSLAVAIRAKNIQYF
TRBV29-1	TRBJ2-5	CSVEGVSQETQYF
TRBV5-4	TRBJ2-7	CASSLDRLAREYF
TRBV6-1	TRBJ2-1	CASSEEQGYYNEQFF